The T cell receptor beta chain described here comes from a study of beta chain features in type 1 diabetes. Expressed TCRB transcripts were sequenced because the isolated RNA had all been reverse transcribed beforehand. Produced via immunoSEQ multiplex PCR; TCRdb's table is partial and in-frame only. The sample has about 110,000 clones; 40% are singletons. Study conclusions and caveats: A definitive answer on HLA type influencing TCRB rearrangement was not reached here. Individuals with type 1 diabetes displayed fewer insertions and more deletions at VDJ junctions.

CDR1 and CDR2 from the germline V gene are MGHRA and YSYEKL. Losses at the gene ends were 4 bases for V and 8 bases for J; bases not matched to a gene: 16. The CDR3 runs to 16 residues. It was one heparinised blood draw, averaging about 120 mL, that each donor gave. The authors sorted CD4+ naive, central memory, regulatory and stem cell-like memory cells via CD45RO/CCR7/CD25/CD127/CD95/CD27. With respect to this clone: Its target is not known.

Sequenced sample: stem cell memory CD4+ T cells from blood. This chain connects TRBV4-1 to TRBJ1-2, with 7 bases aligning to TRBD1. The source of this sequence is a woman under 30 in good health. CDR3 nucleotide sequence: TGCGCCAGCAGCCCCGTGGGGACAGTCGGTGTCAGGGGCTACACCTTC. It translates to CASSPVGTVGVRGYTF.